These 2 T cell receptor beta chains were sequenced from one sample in a study of T-cell memory formation after mild COVID-19. MiXCR, applied by TCRdb to the 5' RACE reads, yields one record per CDR3 protein. The table includes roughly 130,000 distinct CDR3 sequences, roughly 6% detected once. The specimen was PBMCs or a T cell subset sorted from them (not recorded which). These receptors all stem from an adult woman who had mild COVID-19 (a few samples of this study predate the infection). Cell type and time point are not known.

This clonotype was counted ten times or more. The J gene is TRBJ1-2, the V gene TRBV5-6; possibly TRBD1 for D (6 bases). The germline V gene encodes CDR1 SGHDT and CDR2 YYEEEE. V was clipped by 5 bases and J by 0 bases, with 17 bases between them. CDR3 size: 16 residues. The CDR3 DNA reads as TGTGCCAGCAGAAAGCTACAGGGAATAGCTAACTATGGCTACACCTTC. Translated, it gives CASRKLQGIANYGYTF.

This clonotype was observed at least ten times. J is TRBJ1-1 and V is TRBV18, with no clear D. Between the trimmed V and J ends, which lost 5 bases and 3 bases, there was a span of 10 bases. Germline V gene data show CDR1 as KGHSH and CDR2 as LQKENI. The CDR3 length is 13 residues. The DNA for the CDR3 is TGTGCCAGCTCAAGCGACCAATACACTGAAGCTTTCTTT. This encodes CASSSDQYTEAFF.